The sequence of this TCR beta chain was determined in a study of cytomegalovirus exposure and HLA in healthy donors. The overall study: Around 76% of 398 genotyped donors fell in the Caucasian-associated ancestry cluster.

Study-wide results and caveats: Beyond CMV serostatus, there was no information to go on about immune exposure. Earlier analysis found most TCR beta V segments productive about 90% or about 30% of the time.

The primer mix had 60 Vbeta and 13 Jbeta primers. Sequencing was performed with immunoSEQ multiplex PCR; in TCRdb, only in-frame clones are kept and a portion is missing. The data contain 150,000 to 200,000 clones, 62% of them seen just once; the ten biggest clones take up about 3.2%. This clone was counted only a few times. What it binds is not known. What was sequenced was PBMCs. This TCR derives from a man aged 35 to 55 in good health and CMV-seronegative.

CDR3 residues: CSGQGAQDSEQYF. CDR3 sequence (DNA): TGCAGCGGACAGGGGGCGCAAGATTCCGAGCAGTACTTC. This chain links TRBV29-1 with TRBJ2-7; TRBD1 agrees at 10 bases. Germline V gene sequence: CDR1 SQVTM, CDR2 ANQGSEA. This CDR3 has 13 residues. With 7 bases clipped from V and 6 bases from J, the junction kept 9 bases outside the gene matches.